The present TCR beta chain was sequenced within a study of a mutant IDH1 vaccine in newly diagnosed glioma. Study background: Either 4-6 weeks after radiotherapy alone or alongside temozolomide, vaccination was begun. Males made up 62.5% and females roughly 40% of treated patients, whose mean age was around 41 years.

Repertoires were generated with immunoSEQ multiplex PCR, while TCRdb's copy carries only in-frame clones and drops some. The sample has some 60,000 clones; roughly four fifths are singletons. Time point specified: week 47, end of study. Each dose delivered 300 ug of mutant IDH1 20-mer peptide subcutaneously with imiquimod. About this clone: As yet, its antigen is unknown.

The J segment lost 6 bases and the V segment lost 1 base, leaving 5 bases of the junction unmatched. The CDR3 spans 15 residues. In germline, CDR1 is LNHNV, CDR2 YYDKDF (reference sequence). The material was PBMCs, obtained from a glioma patient whose treatment included an IDH1 peptide vaccine. The TCR comes from a woman between 45 and 65 years old with glioma. This rearrangement joins TRBV15 to TRBJ2-2, with 7 bases aligning to TRBD1. CDR3 nucleotides: TGTGCCACCAGCAGAGCAGGGGGTCGTGCCGGGGAGCTGTTTTTT. This codes for CATSRAGGRAGELFF.